The next 5 T cell receptor beta chains were all read from a single sample in a study of blood T cells in healthy people across ages. PCR was performed a second time for about 7 to 12 cycles using a sample-barcoded 5' primer and a J-beta primer mix. TCRdb processed the 5' RACE reads anew with MiXCR; each CDR3 protein has one entry. The sample lists 550,000 to 750,000 distinct CDR3 sequences, about 21% occurring once. The material sequenced was blood. Receptors were obtained from a man in his 70s in good health.

V and J are TRBV28 and TRBJ2-7, with D perhaps assigned TRBD1 or TRBD2 (5 bases each). V dropped 6 bases and J dropped 2 bases, with 11 bases sitting between them. Germline values: CDR1 MDHEN, CDR2 SYDVKM. The CDR3 has 13 residues. In DNA form, the CDR3 reads TGTGCCAGCAGACGGCAGGGACCCTACGAGCAGTACTTC. It codes for CASRRQGPYEQYF.

V is TRBV19 and J is TRBJ2-5; perhaps TRBD2 as D (5 bases). V lost 4 bases to trimming and J lost 11 bases, with 17 bases between them. CDR3 length: 13 amino acids. CDR1 is LNHDA and CDR2 is SQIVND in the germline V gene (reference sequence). This chain's CDR3 is CASSTVTAREQYF. Written as DNA, the CDR3 is TGTGCCAGTAGTACGGTGACGGCAAGGGAGCAGTACTTC.

This chain uses TRBV20-1 with TRBJ2-4, with 7 nucleotides matching TRBD1. V trimming: 3 bases; J trimming: 10 bases; junction bases outside the gene matches: 3. Germline V gives CDR1 DFQATT, CDR2 SNEGSKA (reference sequence). The CDR3 has 11 residues. DNA for the CDR3: TGCAGTGCTAGGGTACAGGGGATTCAGTACTTC. Its protein product is CSARVQGIQYF.

V is TRBV7-2 and J is TRBJ2-3, with D possibly matching TRBD2 (5 bases). The CDR3 runs to 15 residues. Germline V gene sequence: CDR1 SGHTA, CDR2 FQGNSA. Deletions cut 5 bases from V and 3 bases from J, with 15 bases between. The CDR3 sequence: CASSLLSRRTDTQYF. The CDR3 DNA reads as TGTGCCAGCAGCCTCCTCTCTCGGAGGACAGATACGCAGTATTTT.

This clonotype was seen a handful of times. The chain is built from TRBV20-1 and TRBJ2-4; D may be TRBD1 (5 bases). The V gene lost 3 bases and the J gene lost 9 bases, with 9 bases spanning the gap. Germline values: CDR1 DFQATT, CDR2 SNEGSKA (reference sequence). There are 11 residues in the CDR3. The CDR3 DNA follows: TGCAGTGCTAGGCAGGGAAGCATTCAGTACTTC. Amino acid sequence: CSARQGSIQYF.